The present T cell receptor beta chain was sequenced within a study of identical twins. From the 5' RACE reads, TCRdb called clonotypes with MiXCR, one entry per CDR3 protein. The sample gives under 800,000 distinct CDR3 sequences, 21% of which show up once; roughly 4% is in the top ten. This CDR3 comprises 15 residues. J lost 4 bases, V lost 6 bases, and 8 bases had no gene match. This same sample was also part of a study on T cells expressing NK-cell markers.

J is TRBJ2-5 and V is TRBV12-3 or TRBV12-4; TRBD1 aligns across 10 bases. Sample: PBMCs. The source is a woman under 30 in good health. The CDR3 bases are TGTGCCAGCAGACCATCTGGGACAGGGGTAGAGACCCAGTACTTC. Translated, it gives CASRPSGTGVETQYF.